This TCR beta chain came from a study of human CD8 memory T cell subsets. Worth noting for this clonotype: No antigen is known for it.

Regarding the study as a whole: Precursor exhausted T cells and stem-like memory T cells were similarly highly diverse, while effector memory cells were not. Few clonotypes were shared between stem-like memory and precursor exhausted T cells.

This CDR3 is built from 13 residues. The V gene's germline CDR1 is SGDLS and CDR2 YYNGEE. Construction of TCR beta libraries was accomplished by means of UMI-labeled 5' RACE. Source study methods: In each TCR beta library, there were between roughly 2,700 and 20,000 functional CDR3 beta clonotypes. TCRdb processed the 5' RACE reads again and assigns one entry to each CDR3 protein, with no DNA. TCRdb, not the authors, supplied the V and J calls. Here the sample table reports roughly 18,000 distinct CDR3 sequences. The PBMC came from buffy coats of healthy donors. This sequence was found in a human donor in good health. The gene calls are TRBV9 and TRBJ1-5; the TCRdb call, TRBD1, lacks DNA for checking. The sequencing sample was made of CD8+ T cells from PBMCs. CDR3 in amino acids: CASSDRGEQPQHF.